This T cell receptor beta chain was captured by sequencing in a study of cytomegalovirus exposure and HLA in healthy donors. Findings and limits, study-wide: Reports showed the classifier diagnosing cytomegalovirus status with high specificity and sensitivity. Later analysis identified a missense DCLRE1C variant that was linked to TCR beta V- and J-gene trimming. Among donors in an Asian-associated ancestry cluster, a later analysis reportedly found fewer N-insertions than the roughly 700-donor mean.

PCR used 60 Vbeta primers and 13 Jbeta primers. Data came from immunoSEQ multiplex PCR; TCRdb stores just in-frame clones and leaves some out. The table records some 100,000 clones, 62% of them present only once. Note on this clone: Its antigen is unidentified.

The clonotype comes from a woman aged 25 to 39 in good health and CMV-seropositive. The material sequenced was PBMCs.

The CDR3 nucleotides are TGTGCCAGCAGCTCCAAGCGGGGAATGGGCTACACCTTC. Translation gives CASSSKRGMGYTF. This rearrangement joins TRBV7-3 to TRBJ1-2; D not certain. CDR3 size: 13 residues. Trimming cost V 4 bases and J 8 bases, with 14 bases left between them. Per the germline V gene, CDR1 is SGHTA and CDR2 is FQGTGA.